This entry concerns a single T cell receptor beta chain. Its antigen is not identified. It was with 60 Vbeta and 13 Jbeta primers that the PCR ran. The method was immunoSEQ multiplex PCR; TCRdb's version includes in-frame clones alone and lacks a portion of them. The sample lists roughly 190,000 clones, approximately 84% occurring once. The source of the sample is a study of cytomegalovirus exposure and HLA in healthy donors. This CDR3 contains 13 residues. Germline-derived CDR1 and CDR2 are KGHSH and LQKENI. The V end lost 4 bases, the J end lost 7 bases, and 11 bases lay between the germline ends. Findings and caveats of the study: As was reported, the classifier diagnosed cytomegalovirus status with high specificity and sensitivity. Previously analyzed data showed that most TCR beta V segments were productive at a frequency of about 90% or about 30%.

Sequencing input: PBMCs. The sequence came from a man aged 45-65 years in good health and CMV-seronegative. V and J are TRBV18 and TRBJ1-5; unclear D gene. Here the CDR3 DNA reads TGTGCCAGCTCACAGGCAGGCGGGCAGCCCCAGCATTTT. This codes for CASSQAGGQPQHF.